This TCR beta chain was identified in a study of CD8+ T cells in alopecia areata. Extracted RNA was reverse transcribed into cDNA, the sequencing template. The repertoire was sequenced with immunoSEQ multiplex PCR; TCRdb's copy has only in-frame clones and lacks some. The sample yields about 180,000 clones, about 61% seen once. This CDR3 has 14 amino acids. CDR1 and CDR2 (germline): SGHAT, FQNNGV. Between the trimmed V and J ends, which lost 0 bases and 3 bases, there was a span of 9 bases. This clone was counted only a few times. Treatment denoted: oral pan-JAK inhibitor, 5-10 mg twice daily. The sequence was obtained from a human donor with alopecia areata. Sequenced material: CD4+ T cells sorted from blood, taken at approximately week 55, from a patient treated with tofacitinib. V gene TRBV11-2 combines with J gene TRBJ2-7; D is uncertain. CDR3 sequence (DNA): TGTGCCAGCAGCTTAGACTCTGTGATCTACGAGCAGTACTTC. The encoded protein is CASSLDSVIYEQYF.